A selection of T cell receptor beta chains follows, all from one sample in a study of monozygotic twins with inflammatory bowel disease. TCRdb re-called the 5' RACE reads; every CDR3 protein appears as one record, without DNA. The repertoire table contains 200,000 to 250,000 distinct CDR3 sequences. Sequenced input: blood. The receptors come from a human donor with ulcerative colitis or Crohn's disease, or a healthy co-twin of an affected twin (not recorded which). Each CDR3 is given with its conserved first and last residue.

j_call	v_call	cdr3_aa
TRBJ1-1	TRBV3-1	CASSQDFKNTEAFF
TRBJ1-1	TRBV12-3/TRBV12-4	CASRGGGDRDAFF
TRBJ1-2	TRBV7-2	CASSLTGGRGYTF
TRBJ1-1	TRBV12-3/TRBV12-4	CASSLPGPITEAFF
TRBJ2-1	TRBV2	CASRNAGNEQFF
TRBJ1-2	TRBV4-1	CASSQDSTTSSGAYTF
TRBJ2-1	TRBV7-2	CASSLALLTARNEQFF
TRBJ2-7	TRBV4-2	CASSQGLSYEQYF
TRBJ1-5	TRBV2	CASSGGARHQPQHF
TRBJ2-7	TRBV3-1	CASSQSGGREQYF
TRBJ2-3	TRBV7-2	CASVHSAGGTDTQYF
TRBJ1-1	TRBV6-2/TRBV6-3	CASSQSENTEAFF
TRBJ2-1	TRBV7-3	CASSPRLASYNEQFF
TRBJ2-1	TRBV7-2	CASLKGPHNEQFF
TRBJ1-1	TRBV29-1	CSVPGVTEAFF
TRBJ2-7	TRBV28	CASSLESGTHEQYF
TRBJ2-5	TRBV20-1	CSARDQRGETQYF
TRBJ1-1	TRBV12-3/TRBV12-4	CASNLGTAEAFF
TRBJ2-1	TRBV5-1	CASSLGGTGRLIEQFF
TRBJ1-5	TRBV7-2	CASSLGTQPQHF
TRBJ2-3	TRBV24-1	CATRRGNGDTQYF
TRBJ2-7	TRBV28	CASGKAGEYEQYF
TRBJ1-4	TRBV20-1	CSARWGLNEKLFF
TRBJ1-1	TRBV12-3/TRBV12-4	CASSLMDSTEAFF
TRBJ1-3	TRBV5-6	CASSLTGHPRSGNTIYF